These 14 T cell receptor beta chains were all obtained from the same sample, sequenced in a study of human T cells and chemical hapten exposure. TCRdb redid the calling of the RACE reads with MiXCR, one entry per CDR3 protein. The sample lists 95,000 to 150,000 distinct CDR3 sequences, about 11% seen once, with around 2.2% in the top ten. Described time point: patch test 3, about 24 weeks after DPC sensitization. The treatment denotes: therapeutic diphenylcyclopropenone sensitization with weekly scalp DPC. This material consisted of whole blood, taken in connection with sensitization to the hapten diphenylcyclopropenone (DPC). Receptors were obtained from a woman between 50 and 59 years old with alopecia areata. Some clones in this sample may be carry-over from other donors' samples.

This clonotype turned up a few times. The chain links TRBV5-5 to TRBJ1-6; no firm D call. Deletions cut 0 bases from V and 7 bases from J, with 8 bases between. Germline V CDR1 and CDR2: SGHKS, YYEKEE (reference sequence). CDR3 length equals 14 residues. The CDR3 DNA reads TGTGCCAGCAGCTTGGATGGGTTAAATTCACCCCTCCACTTT. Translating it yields CASSLDGLNSPLHF. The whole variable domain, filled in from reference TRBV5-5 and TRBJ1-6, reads DAGVTQSPTHLIKTRGQQVTLRCSPISGHKSVSWYQQVLGQGPQFIFQYYEKEERGRGNFPDRFSARQFPNYSSELNVNALLLGDSALYLCASSLDGLNSPLHFGNGTRLTVT.

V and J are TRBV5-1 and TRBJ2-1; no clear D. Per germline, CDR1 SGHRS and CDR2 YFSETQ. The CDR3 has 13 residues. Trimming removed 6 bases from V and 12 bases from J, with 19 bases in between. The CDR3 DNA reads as TGCGCCAGCAACCCCCCCTCCTCCATGGGGCAGTTCTTC. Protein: CASNPPSSMGQFF.

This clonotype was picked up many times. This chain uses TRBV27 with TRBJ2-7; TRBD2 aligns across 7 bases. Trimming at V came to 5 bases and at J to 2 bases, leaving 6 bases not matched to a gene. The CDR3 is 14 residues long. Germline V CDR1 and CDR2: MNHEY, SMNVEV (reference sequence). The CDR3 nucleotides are TGTGCCAGCAGTGAGGGAGGGAACCCCTACGAGCAGTACTTC. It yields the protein CASSEGGNPYEQYF.

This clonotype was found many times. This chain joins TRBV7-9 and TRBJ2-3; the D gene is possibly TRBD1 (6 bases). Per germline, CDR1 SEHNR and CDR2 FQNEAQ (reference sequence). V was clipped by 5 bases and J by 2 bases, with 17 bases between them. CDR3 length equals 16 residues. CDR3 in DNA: TGTGCCAGCAGCAAGGTCGCAGGGGCCATCACAGATACGCAGTATTTT. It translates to CASSKVAGAITDTQYF.

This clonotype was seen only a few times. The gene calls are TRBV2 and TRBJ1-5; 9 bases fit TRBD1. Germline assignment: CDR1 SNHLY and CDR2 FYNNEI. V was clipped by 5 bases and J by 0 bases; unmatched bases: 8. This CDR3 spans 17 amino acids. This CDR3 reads CASSIPGQGYSNQPQHF. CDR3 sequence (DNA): TGTGCCAGCAGTATTCCGGGACAGGGATATAGCAATCAGCCCCAGCATTTT.

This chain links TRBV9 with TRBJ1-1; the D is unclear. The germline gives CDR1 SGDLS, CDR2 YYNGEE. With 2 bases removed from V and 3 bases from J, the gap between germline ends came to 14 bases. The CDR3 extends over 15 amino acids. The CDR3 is CASSVKGAPDTEAFF. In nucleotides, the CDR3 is TGTGCCAGCAGCGTTAAGGGAGCACCGGACACTGAAGCTTTCTTT.

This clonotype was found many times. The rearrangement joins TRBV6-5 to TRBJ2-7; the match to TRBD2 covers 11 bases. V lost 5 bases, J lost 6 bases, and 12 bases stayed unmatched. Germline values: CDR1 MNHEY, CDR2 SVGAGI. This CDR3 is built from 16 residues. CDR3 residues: CASSTRGTSGASEQYF. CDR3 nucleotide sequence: TGTGCCAGCAGTACCCGAGGGACTAGCGGAGCAAGCGAGCAGTACTTC.

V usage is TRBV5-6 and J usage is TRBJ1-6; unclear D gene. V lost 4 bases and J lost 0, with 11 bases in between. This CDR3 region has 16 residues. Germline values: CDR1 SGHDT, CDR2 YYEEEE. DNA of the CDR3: TGTGCCAGCAGCGCTGACACGCGCTCCTATAATTCACCCCTCCACTTT. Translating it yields CASSADTRSYNSPLHF.

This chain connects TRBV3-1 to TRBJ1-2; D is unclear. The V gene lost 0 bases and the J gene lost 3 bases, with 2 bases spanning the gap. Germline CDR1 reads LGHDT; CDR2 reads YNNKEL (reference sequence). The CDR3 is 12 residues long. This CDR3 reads CASSQEDYGYTF. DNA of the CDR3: TGTGCCAGCAGCCAAGAAGACTATGGCTACACCTTC.

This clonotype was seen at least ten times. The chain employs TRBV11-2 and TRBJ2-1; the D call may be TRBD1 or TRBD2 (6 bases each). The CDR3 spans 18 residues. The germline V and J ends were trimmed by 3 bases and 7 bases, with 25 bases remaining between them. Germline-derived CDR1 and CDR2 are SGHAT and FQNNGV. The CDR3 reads CASSFLGARGRRENEQFF. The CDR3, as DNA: TGTGCCAGCAGCTTTTTGGGGGCCCGGGGGCGAAGGGAGAATGAGCAGTTCTTC. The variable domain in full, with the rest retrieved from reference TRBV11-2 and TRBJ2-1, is EAGVAQSPRYKIIEKRQSVAFWCNPISGHATLYWYQQILGQGPKLLIQFQNNGVVDDSQLPKDRFSAERLKGVDSTLKIQPAKLEDSAVYLCASSFLGARGRRENEQFFGPGTRLTVL.

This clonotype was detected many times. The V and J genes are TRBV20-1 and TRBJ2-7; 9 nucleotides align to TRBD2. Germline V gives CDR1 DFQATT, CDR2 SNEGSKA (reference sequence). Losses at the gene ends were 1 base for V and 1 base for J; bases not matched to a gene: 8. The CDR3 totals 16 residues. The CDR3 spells CSARGGGSGSSYEQYF. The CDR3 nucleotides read TGCAGTGCTAGAGGGGGGGGTAGCGGGAGTTCCTACGAGCAGTACTTC.

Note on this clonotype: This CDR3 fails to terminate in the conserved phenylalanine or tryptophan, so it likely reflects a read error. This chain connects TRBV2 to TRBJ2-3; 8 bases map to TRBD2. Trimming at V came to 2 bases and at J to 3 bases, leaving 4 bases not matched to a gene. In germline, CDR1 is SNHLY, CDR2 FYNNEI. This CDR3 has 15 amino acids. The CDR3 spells CASSESGGGTDTQYY. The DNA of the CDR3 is TGTGCCAGCAGTGAAAGCGGGGGAGGAACAGATACGCAGTATTAT.

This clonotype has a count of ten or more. The CDR3 region is CAINQQGVGTEAFF. The CDR3 DNA follows: TGTGCCATCAACCAACAGGGGGTAGGAACTGAAGCTTTCTTT. The chain employs TRBV10-3 and TRBJ1-1, with 8 bases matching TRBD1. The germline CDR1 and CDR2 sequences are ENHRY and SYGVKD. Trimming took 7 bases from V and 5 from J; bases not matched to a gene: 9. CDR3 length equals 14 residues.

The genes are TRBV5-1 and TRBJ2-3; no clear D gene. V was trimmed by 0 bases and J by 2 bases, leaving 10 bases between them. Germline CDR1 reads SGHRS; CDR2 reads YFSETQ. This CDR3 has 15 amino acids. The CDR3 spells CASSLDWQVTDTQYF. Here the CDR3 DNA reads TGCGCCAGCAGCTTGGATTGGCAGGTCACAGATACGCAGTATTTT.